This TCR beta chain was observed in a study of human T cells and chemical hapten exposure. Study as a whole: Patients, chiefly female, had alopecia areata, totalis or universalis. General study findings and limits: TCRs at a frequency above 1 in 1000 stayed unchanged with DPC sensitization.

As to time point: patch test 3, about 24 weeks after DPC sensitization. Treatment given: therapeutic diphenylcyclopropenone sensitization with weekly scalp DPC. Unfractionated whole blood yielded the extracted total RNA. Concerning this clonotype: The antigen is unknown.

V shed 5 bases, J shed 5 bases, and the junction held 15 bases outside the gene matches. CDR3 length: 16 amino acids. CDR1 and CDR2 from the germline V gene are SGHRS and YFSETQ. TCRdb passed the RACE reads through MiXCR, listing each CDR3 protein once. This repertoire shows approximately 160,000 distinct CDR3 sequences, about 27% found once; its top ten account for about 2.1%. The specimen was whole blood, collected in connection with sensitization to the hapten diphenylcyclopropenone (DPC). The chain joins TRBV5-1 to TRBJ1-2, with TRBD1 identical over 7 bases. The receptor comes from a woman aged 18-35 years with alopecia areata. Some clones in this sample may be carry-over from other donors' samples. The CDR3: CASSTSLDREIYGYTF. The CDR3 bases are TGCGCCAGCAGTACCTCACTCGACAGGGAAATTTATGGCTACACCTTC. The complete variable domain, with remaining parts taken from reference TRBV5-1 and TRBJ1-2, reads KAGVTQTPRYLIKTRGQQVTLSCSPISGHRSVSWYQQTPGQGLQFLFEYFSETQRNKGNFPGRFSGRQFSNSRSEMNVSTLELGDSALYLCASSTSLDREIYGYTFGSGTRLTVV.